What follows describes a single TCR beta chain. These data originate in a study of CD8 T cells in Susac syndrome. RNA in amounts of roughly 0.5 to 1 ug was reverse transcribed with random hexamers. Amplification of TCR beta CDR3 across 54 Vbeta and 13 Jbeta was performed with immunoSEQ multiplex PCR. Each CDR3 protein is one row after TCRdb ran MiXCR on the immunoSEQ multiplex PCR reads. The table includes about 47,000 distinct CDR3 sequences, 80% to 95% detected once. Sequencing of TCR beta was undertaken in CD8+ and CD4+ T cells derived from blood. It was negative isolation that provided the CD8+ and CD4+ T cells, whereas TEMRA cells were enriched by FACS. V lost 2 bases to trimming and J lost 0 bases, with 13 bases between them. Per the germline V gene, CDR1 is SQVTM and CDR2 is ANQGSEA. The length of the CDR3 is 16 residues.

This clonotype originated in a human donor in good health. The material sequenced was CD8+ T cells from PBMCs. This sequence joins TRBV29-1 and TRBJ1-4; no definite D call. The CDR3 bases are TGCAGCGTTGAAAGCGACGAATTTGCAACTAATGAAAAACTGTTTTTT. This gives the protein CSVESDEFATNEKLFF.